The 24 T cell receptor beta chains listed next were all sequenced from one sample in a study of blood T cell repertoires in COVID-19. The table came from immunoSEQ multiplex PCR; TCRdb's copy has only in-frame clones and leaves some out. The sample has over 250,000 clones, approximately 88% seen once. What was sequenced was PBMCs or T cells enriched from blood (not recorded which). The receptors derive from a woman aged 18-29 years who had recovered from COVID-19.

Here the CDR3 DNA reads TGTGCCAGCAGACAGGGAGATCAGCCCCAGCATTTT. Its protein is CASRQGDQPQHF. The chain is built from TRBV6-1 and TRBJ1-5; possible D gene TRBD1, 6 bases. Deletions cut 6 bases from V and 5 bases from J, with 8 bases between. Germline assignment: CDR1 MNHNS and CDR2 SASEGT. The CDR3 length is 12 residues.

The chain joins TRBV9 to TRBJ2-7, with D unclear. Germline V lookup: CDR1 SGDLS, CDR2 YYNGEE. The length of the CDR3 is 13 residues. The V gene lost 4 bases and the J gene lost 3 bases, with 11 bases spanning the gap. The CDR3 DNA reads TGTGCCAGCAGCCCCGGCGGTTTCTACGAGCAGTACTTC. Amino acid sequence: CASSPGGFYEQYF.

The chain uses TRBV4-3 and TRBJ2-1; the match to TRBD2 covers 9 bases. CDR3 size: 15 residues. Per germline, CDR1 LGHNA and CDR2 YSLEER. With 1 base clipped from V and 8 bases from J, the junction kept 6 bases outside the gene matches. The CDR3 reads CASSQGAGGGDEQFF. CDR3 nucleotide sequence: TGCGCCAGCAGCCAAGGGGCGGGAGGGGGCGATGAGCAGTTCTTC.

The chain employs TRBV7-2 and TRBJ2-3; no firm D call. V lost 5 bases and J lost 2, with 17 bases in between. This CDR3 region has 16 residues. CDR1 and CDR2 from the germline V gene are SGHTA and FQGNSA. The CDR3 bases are TGTGCCAGCAGCGTAGGCTACTATACTGTCACAGATACGCAGTATTTT. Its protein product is CASSVGYYTVTDTQYF.

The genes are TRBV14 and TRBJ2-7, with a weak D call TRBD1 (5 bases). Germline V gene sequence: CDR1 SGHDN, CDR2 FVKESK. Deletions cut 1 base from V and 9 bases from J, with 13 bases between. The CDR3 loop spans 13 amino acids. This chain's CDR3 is CASSQVVGAWQYF. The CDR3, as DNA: TGTGCCAGCAGCCAAGTTGTAGGGGCATGGCAGTACTTC.

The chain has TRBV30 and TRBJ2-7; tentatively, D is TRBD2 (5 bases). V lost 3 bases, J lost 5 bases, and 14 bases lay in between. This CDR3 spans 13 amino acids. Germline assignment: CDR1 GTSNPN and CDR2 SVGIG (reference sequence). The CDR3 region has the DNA TGTGCCTGGAGGAGAGGGATGGGCGACGAGCAGTACTTC. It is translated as CAWRRGMGDEQYF.

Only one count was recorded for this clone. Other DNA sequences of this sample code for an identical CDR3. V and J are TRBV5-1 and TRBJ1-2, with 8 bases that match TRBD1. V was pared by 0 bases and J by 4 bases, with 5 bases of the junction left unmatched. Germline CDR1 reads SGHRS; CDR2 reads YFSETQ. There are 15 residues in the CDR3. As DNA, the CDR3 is TGCGCCAGCAGCTTGGCAGGACAGGGAGGCTATGGCTACACCTTC. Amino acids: CASSLAGQGGYGYTF.

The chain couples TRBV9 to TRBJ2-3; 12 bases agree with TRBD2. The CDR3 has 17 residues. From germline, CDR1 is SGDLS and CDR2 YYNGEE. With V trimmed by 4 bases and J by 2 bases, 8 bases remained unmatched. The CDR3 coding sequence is TGTGCCAGCAGCTCTCGGACTAGCGGGATACACACAGATACGCAGTATTTT. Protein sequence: CASSSRTSGIHTDTQYF. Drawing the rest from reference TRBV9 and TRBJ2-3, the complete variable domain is DSGVTQTPKHLITATGQRVTLRCSPRSGDLSVYWYQQSLDQGLQFLIQYYNGEERAKGNILERFSAQQFPDLHSELNLSSLELGDSALYFCASSSRTSGIHTDTQYFGPGTRLTVL.

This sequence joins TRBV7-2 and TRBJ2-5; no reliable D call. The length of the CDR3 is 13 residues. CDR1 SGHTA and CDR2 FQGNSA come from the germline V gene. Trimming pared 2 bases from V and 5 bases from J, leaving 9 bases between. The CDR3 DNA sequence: TGTGCCAGCAGCTTAAACGGGTACGAGACCCAGTACTTC. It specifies CASSLNGYETQYF.

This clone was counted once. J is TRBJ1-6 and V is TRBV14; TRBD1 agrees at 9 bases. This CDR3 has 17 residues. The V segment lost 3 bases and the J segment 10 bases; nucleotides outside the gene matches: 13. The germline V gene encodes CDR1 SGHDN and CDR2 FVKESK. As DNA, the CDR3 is TGTGCCAGCAGCCAGGCACGAACGGGACAGGGAAGGTCACCCCTCCACTTT. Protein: CASSQARTGQGRSPLHF.

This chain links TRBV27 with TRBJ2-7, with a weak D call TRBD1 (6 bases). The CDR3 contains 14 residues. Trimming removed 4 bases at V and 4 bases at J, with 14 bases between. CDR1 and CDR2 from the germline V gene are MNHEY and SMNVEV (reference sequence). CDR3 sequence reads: CASSYRAGAYEQYF. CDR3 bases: TGTGCCAGCAGTTACAGGGCAGGGGCGTACGAGCAGTACTTC.

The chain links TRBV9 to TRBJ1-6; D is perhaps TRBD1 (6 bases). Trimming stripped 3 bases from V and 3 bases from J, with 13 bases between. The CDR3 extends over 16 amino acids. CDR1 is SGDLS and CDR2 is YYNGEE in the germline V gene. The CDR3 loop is CASSAGRDNYNSPLHF. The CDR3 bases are TGTGCCAGCAGCGCGGGCCGGGACAACTATAATTCACCCCTCCACTTT. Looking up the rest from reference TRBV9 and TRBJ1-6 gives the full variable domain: DSGVTQTPKHLITATGQRVTLRCSPRSGDLSVYWYQQSLDQGLQFLIQYYNGEERAKGNILERFSAQQFPDLHSELNLSSLELGDSALYFCASSAGRDNYNSPLHFGNGTRLTVT.

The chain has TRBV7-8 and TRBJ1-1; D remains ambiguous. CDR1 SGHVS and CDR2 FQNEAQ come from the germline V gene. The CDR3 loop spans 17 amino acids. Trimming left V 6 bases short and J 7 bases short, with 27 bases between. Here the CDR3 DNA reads TGTGCCAGCAGTCCACGGCGACTAGTAAGTCACCTGTTTGAAGCTTTCTTT. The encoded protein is CASSPRRLVSHLFEAFF.

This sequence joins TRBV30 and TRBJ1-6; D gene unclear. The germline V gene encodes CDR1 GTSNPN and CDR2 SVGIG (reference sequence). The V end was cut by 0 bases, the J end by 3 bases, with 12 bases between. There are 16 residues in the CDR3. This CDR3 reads CAWSVPTDFYNSPLHF. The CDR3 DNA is TGTGCCTGGAGTGTACCTACAGATTTCTATAATTCACCCCTCCACTTT.

CDR3 residues: CASSLTQGYGYTF. CDR3 in DNA: TGTGCCAGCAGCTTGACCCAGGGCTATGGCTACACCTTC. The gene calls are TRBV7-2 and TRBJ1-2, with a possible D match to TRBD1 (5 bases). Germline CDR1 is SGHTA and CDR2 is FQGNSA. CDR3 length: 13 amino acids. V lost 3 bases and J 4 bases, leaving 9 bases between the germline ends.

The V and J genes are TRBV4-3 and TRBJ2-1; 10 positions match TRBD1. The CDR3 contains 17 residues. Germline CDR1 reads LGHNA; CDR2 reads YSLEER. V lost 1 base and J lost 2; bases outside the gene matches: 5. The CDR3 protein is CASSQAWTGGTYNEQFF. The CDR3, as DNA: TGCGCCAGCAGCCAAGCATGGACAGGGGGAACCTACAATGAGCAGTTCTTC.

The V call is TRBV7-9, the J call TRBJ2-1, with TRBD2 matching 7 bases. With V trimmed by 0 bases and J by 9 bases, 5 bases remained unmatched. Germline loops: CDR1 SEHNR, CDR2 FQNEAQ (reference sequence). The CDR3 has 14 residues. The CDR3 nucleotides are TGTGCCAGCAGCTTAGCGTTCCGGGAGGTTGAGCAGTTCTTC. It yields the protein CASSLAFREVEQFF.

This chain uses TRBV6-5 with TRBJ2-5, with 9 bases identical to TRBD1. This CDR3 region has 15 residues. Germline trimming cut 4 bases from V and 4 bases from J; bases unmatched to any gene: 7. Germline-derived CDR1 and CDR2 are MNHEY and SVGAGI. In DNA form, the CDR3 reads TGTGCCAGCAGTTTGTCGACAGGGGGGTTAGAGACCCAGTACTTC. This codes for CASSLSTGGLETQYF.

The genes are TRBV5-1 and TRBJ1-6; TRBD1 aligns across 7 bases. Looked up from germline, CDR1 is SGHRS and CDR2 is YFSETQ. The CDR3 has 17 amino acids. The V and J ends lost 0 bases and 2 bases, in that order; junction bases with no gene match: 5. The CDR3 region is CASSLAIGQAYNSPLHF. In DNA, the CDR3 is TGCGCCAGCAGCTTGGCTATAGGACAGGCCTATAATTCACCCCTCCACTTT.

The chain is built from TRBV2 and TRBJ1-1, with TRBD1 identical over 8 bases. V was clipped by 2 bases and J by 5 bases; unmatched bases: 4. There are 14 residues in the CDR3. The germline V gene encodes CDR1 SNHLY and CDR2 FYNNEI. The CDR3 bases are TGTGCCAGCAGTGAACAGGGGGCCCTGACTGAAGCTTTCTTT. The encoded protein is CASSEQGALTEAFF.

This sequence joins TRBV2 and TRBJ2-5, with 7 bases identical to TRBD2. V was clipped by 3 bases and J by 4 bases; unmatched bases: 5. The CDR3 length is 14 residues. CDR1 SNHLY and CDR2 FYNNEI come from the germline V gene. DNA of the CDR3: TGTGCCAGCAGTGACCGGACGGGGGGAGAGACCCAGTACTTC. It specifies CASSDRTGGETQYF.

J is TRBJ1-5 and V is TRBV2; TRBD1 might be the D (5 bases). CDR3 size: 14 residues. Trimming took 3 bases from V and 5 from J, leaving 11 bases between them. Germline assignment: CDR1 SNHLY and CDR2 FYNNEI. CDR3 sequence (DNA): TGTGCCAGCAGTGATCAGGGTTATGATCAGCCCCAGCATTTT. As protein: CASSDQGYDQPQHF.

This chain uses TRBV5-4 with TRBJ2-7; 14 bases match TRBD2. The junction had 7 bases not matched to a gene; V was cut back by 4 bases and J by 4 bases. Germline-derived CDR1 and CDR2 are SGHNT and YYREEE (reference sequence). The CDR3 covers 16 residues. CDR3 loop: CASSRGLAGASYEQYF. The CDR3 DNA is TGTGCCAGCAGCCGGGGACTAGCGGGGGCCTCTTACGAGCAGTACTTC.

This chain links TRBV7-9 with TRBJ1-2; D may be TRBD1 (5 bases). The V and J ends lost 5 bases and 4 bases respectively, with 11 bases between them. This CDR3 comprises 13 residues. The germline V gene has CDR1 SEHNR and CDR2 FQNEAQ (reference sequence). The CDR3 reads CASSPQVLYGYTF. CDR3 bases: TGTGCCAGCAGCCCACAGGTACTCTATGGCTACACCTTC.